This T cell receptor (beta chain) was recorded in a study of CXCR3-negative and CXCR3-positive naive CD8 T cells. Notes on the study in general: TRB CDR3s of CXCR3-positive naive cells were more hydrophobic than those of CXCR3-negative naive cells.

As regards this clonotype: Its antigen is unidentified.

5' RACE that incorporated UMI labels was used to prepare the TRB cDNA libraries. One entry per CDR3 protein, without DNA, is what TCRdb gives after re-calling the 5' RACE reads. The specimen's table records about 110,000 distinct CDR3 sequences. Germline CDR1 ENHRY, CDR2 SYGVKD. CDR3 length: 14 residues. Sequencing input: naive CXCR3+ CD8+ T cells from blood. Subset denoted: CD45RO-CCR7+CD27+CD95- naive CD8+ T cells expressing CXCR3 (TNR3+). This sequence was found in a human donor in good health. Some clones in this sample may be carry-over from other donors' samples. The rearrangement joins TRBV10-3 to TRBJ2-3; checking the TCRdb D call of TRBD1 is not possible without DNA. The CDR3: CAISGQGAIDTQYF.